This T cell receptor (beta chain) was found in a study of cytomegalovirus exposure and HLA in healthy donors. The CDR3 contains 16 residues. V lost 0 bases and J lost 7; bases outside the gene matches: 9. Germline CDR1 reads LNHNV; CDR2 reads YYDKDF (reference sequence). The PCR had 60 Vbeta and 13 Jbeta primers. Assay used: immunoSEQ multiplex PCR; TCRdb lists only in-frame clones, some missing. Of about 140,000 clones listed, 75% to 80% are singletons. Sample: PBMCs. The rearrangement joins TRBV15 to TRBJ1-5; TRBD1 matches at 7 bases. The sequence came from a female donor in good health and CMV-seronegative. CDR3 sequence reads: CATSRDRTGGWQPQHF. The CDR3 nucleotides read TGTGCCACCAGCAGAGATCGGACAGGAGGATGGCAGCCCCAGCATTTT.